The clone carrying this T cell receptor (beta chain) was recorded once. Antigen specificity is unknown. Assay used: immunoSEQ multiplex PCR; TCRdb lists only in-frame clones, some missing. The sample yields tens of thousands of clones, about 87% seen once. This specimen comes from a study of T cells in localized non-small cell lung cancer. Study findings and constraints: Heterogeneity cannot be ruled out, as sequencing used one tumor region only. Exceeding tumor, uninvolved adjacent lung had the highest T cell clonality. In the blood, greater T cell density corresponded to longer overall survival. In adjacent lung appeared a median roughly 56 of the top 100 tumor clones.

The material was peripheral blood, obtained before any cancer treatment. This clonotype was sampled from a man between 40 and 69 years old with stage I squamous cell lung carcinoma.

The CDR3 spells CASSLGSGRGSGELFF. For the CDR3, the DNA is TGTGCCAGCAGCTTAGGTAGCGGGAGAGGAAGCGGGGAGCTGTTTTTT. V usage is TRBV7-8 and J usage is TRBJ2-2; 9 bases match TRBD2. The CDR3 is 16 residues long. Germline trimming cut 1 base from V and 7 bases from J; bases unmatched to any gene: 7. Germline V CDR1 and CDR2: SGHVS, FQNEAQ.